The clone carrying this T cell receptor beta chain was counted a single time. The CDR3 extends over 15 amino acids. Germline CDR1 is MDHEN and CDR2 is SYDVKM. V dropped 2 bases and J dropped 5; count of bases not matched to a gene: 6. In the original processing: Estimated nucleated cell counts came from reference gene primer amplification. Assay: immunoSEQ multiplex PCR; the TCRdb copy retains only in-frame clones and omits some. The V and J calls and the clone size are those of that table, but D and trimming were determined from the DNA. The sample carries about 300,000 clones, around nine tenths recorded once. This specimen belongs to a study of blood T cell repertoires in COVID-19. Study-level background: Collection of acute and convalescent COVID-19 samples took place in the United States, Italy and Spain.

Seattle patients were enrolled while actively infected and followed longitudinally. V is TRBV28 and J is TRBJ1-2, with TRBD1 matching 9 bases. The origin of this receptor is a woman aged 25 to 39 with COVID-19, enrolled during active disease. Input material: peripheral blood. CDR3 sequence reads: CASSLGGQGRYGYTF. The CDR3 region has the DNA TGTGCCAGCAGTTTAGGGGGACAGGGACGGTATGGCTACACCTTC.